This is a list of T cell receptor beta chains from one sample in a study of long-term antiretroviral therapy in people with HIV. Profiling relied on immunoSEQ multiplex PCR, and the TCRdb table lists in-frame clones only, not all of them. The table records 15,000 to 20,000 clones, around 87% of them present only once. The source material was unsorted PBMCs, sampled 4.2 years after starting antiretroviral therapy. These receptors all come from a man aged 45 to 65 with HIV. Both conserved end residues are part of each CDR3. The order of the fields is CDR3 DNA, CDR3 protein, J gene, V gene, clone size, D gene. The D gene is left open where the match is weak. Clone size is given for some rows only: seen once, a few or many times, or a class if the clone is expanded.

cdr3_nt: TGTGCCAGCAGCTTGGCCCTAGCGGGGGCCTTTTATGACAATGAGCAGTTCTTC
cdr3_aa: CASSLALAGAFYDNEQFF
j_call: TRBJ2-1
v_call: TRBV5-6
clone_size: .
d_call: TRBD2

cdr3_nt: TGTGCCAGCAGCTTGGTAGGGGCTGGGGACGAGCAGTACTTC
cdr3_aa: CASSLVGAGDEQYF
j_call: TRBJ2-7
v_call: TRBV5-4
clone_size: .
d_call: .

cdr3_nt: TGTGCCAGCAGCCCCCAGGGGGGGGCCTACGAGCAGTACTTC
cdr3_aa: CASSPQGGAYEQYF
j_call: TRBJ2-7
v_call: TRBV7-3
clone_size: .
d_call: .

cdr3_nt: TGCAGCGTCGACATCTCCTACGAGCAGTACTTC
cdr3_aa: CSVDISYEQYF
j_call: TRBJ2-7
v_call: TRBV29-1
clone_size: once
d_call: .

cdr3_nt: TGTGCCAGCAGCGTAGCTGGGGGAGGCACAGATACGCAGTATTTT
cdr3_aa: CASSVAGGGTDTQYF
j_call: TRBJ2-3
v_call: TRBV9
clone_size: .
d_call: .

cdr3_nt: TGCGCCAGCAGCCAAGATCCAGGGGGGGGAGGCACTGAAGCTTTCTTT
cdr3_aa: CASSQDPGGGGTEAFF
j_call: TRBJ1-1
v_call: TRBV4-1
clone_size: .
d_call: TRBD1

cdr3_nt: TGTGCCAGCAGAGAGCTCGGGGCGGGGTACAATCAGCCCCAGCATTTT
cdr3_aa: CASRELGAGYNQPQHF
j_call: TRBJ1-5
v_call: TRBV27
clone_size: .
d_call: .

cdr3_nt: TGTGCCAGCAGCTTACCACGACAGGGGATCAGCTCTGGAAACACCATATATTTT
cdr3_aa: CASSLPRQGISSGNTIYF
j_call: TRBJ1-3
v_call: TRBV7-8
clone_size: .
d_call: TRBD1

cdr3_nt: TGCAGCGTTGCGGGGGTGAGCACAGATACGCAGTATTTT
cdr3_aa: CSVAGVSTDTQYF
j_call: TRBJ2-3
v_call: TRBV29-1
clone_size: .
d_call: .

cdr3_nt: TGTGCCAGCAGCTTGGGGTCGCACCCCGGGGAGCTGTTTTTT
cdr3_aa: CASSLGSHPGELFF
j_call: TRBJ2-2
v_call: TRBV7-3
clone_size: .
d_call: .

cdr3_nt: TGTGCCAGCAGTGAAAGGGAGGGGGGATATGGCTACACCTTC
cdr3_aa: CASSEREGGYGYTF
j_call: TRBJ1-2
v_call: TRBV6-1
clone_size: once
d_call: .

cdr3_nt: TGTGCCATCAGTGAGCCCGACATAGGGGTCCCCAATGAGCAGTTCTTC
cdr3_aa: CAISEPDIGVPNEQFF
j_call: TRBJ2-1
v_call: TRBV10-3
clone_size: once
d_call: .

cdr3_nt: TGTGCCAGCAGCCAAGGAGGGACCGGCTACACCTTC
cdr3_aa: CASSQGGTGYTF
j_call: TRBJ1-2
v_call: TRBV14
clone_size: .
d_call: .

cdr3_nt: TGTGCCAGCAGTCCAATGACTCCCGGGGAGCTGTTTTTT
cdr3_aa: CASSPMTPGELFF
j_call: TRBJ2-2
v_call: TRBV28
clone_size: .
d_call: .

cdr3_nt: TGCGCCAGCAGCCAAGCCCCGGGACGGACCTCTGGAAACACCATATATTTT
cdr3_aa: CASSQAPGRTSGNTIYF
j_call: TRBJ1-3
v_call: TRBV4-1
clone_size: .
d_call: .

cdr3_nt: TGTGCCAGTAGGCCTTCCGGGACTCAACCCTACGAGCAGTACTTC
cdr3_aa: CASRPSGTQPYEQYF
j_call: TRBJ2-7
v_call: TRBV19
clone_size: .
d_call: .

cdr3_nt: TGCGCCAGCAGCTTGGTGCCAGACACTGAAGCTTTCTTT
cdr3_aa: CASSLVPDTEAFF
j_call: TRBJ1-1
v_call: TRBV5-1
clone_size: .
d_call: .

cdr3_nt: TGCGCCAGCAGCCCCTCTGATCGGGGGAACTATGGCTACACCTTC
cdr3_aa: CASSPSDRGNYGYTF
j_call: TRBJ1-2
v_call: TRBV4-3
clone_size: .
d_call: .

cdr3_nt: TGTGCCAGCAGCCTCGCAAACCCGACAGGGCATGGCTACACCTTC
cdr3_aa: CASSLANPTGHGYTF
j_call: TRBJ1-2
v_call: TRBV27
clone_size: .
d_call: TRBD1

cdr3_nt: TGTGCCAGCTCACCGGCGGGAAAGATGGCTGGGGCCAACGTCCTGACTTTC
cdr3_aa: CASSPAGKMAGANVLTF
j_call: TRBJ2-6
v_call: TRBV18
clone_size: .
d_call: .

cdr3_nt: TGTGCCAGCAGCGCAAGACAGGGTAACACTGAAGCTTTCTTT
cdr3_aa: CASSARQGNTEAFF
j_call: TRBJ1-1
v_call: TRBV9
clone_size: .
d_call: TRBD1

cdr3_nt: TGTGCCAGCAGTTTATCGGCAGGGGGCTCCTACGAGCAGTACTTC
cdr3_aa: CASSLSAGGSYEQYF
j_call: TRBJ2-7
v_call: TRBV27
clone_size: .
d_call: TRBD1

cdr3_nt: TGTGCCAGCAGCTTCGGACAGGAGGGATACGAGCAGTACTTC
cdr3_aa: CASSFGQEGYEQYF
j_call: TRBJ2-7
v_call: TRBV9
clone_size: once
d_call: .

cdr3_nt: TGTGCCAGCAGTGAAAGGGACGCCGCCTCTGGAAACACCATATATTTT
cdr3_aa: CASSERDAASGNTIYF
j_call: TRBJ1-3
v_call: TRBV2
clone_size: .
d_call: .

cdr3_nt: TGTGCCTGGAGTCTGAGCAGGGGGCAATATCAGCCCCAGCATTTT
cdr3_aa: CAWSLSRGQYQPQHF
j_call: TRBJ1-5
v_call: TRBV30
clone_size: .
d_call: TRBD1

cdr3_nt: TGTGCCAGCAGCTCTCGGAAATGGGGCCTTACTTTTCCCTACGAGCAGTACTTC
cdr3_aa: CASSSRKWGLTFPYEQYF
j_call: TRBJ2-7
v_call: TRBV11-2
clone_size: .
d_call: .

cdr3_nt: TGCGCCAGCAGTGAGAGGGCGGGGGGGCGTTTCGAGCAGTACTTC
cdr3_aa: CASSERAGGRFEQYF
j_call: TRBJ2-7
v_call: TRBV10-1
clone_size: .
d_call: TRBD2

cdr3_nt: TGCAGCGTTGTTTACAGGGGAGGCAATGAGCAGTTCTTC
cdr3_aa: CSVVYRGGNEQFF
j_call: TRBJ2-1
v_call: TRBV29-1
clone_size: .
d_call: .

cdr3_nt: TGTGCCAGCAGCCAGGCGGCTAGCGGGGGAGTTTTAATAGGCGAGCAGTACTTC
cdr3_aa: CASSQAASGGVLIGEQYF
j_call: TRBJ2-7
v_call: TRBV7-2
clone_size: .
d_call: TRBD2

cdr3_nt: TGTGCCAGCAGTACCCAGATCAATTCACCCCTCCACTTT
cdr3_aa: CASSTQINSPLHF
j_call: TRBJ1-6
v_call: TRBV9
clone_size: .
d_call: .

cdr3_nt: TGTGCCAGCAGTGAAGCGGGACTAGCAGGCCAAGAGACCCAGTACTTC
cdr3_aa: CASSEAGLAGQETQYF
j_call: TRBJ2-5
v_call: TRBV6-1
clone_size: .
d_call: TRBD2

cdr3_nt: TGCGCCAGCAGCCAAGAAGTAGGGACGTCAGGGTACAATGAGCAGTTCTTC
cdr3_aa: CASSQEVGTSGYNEQFF
j_call: TRBJ2-1
v_call: TRBV4-3
clone_size: .
d_call: .

cdr3_nt: TGTGCCAGCAGGCCCCAGACAGGGGGCGACTATGGCTACACCTTC
cdr3_aa: CASRPQTGGDYGYTF
j_call: TRBJ1-2
v_call: TRBV28
clone_size: .
d_call: TRBD1

cdr3_nt: TGTGCCAGCAGCTTAGATGCAGGTCGAACCGGGGAGCTGTTTTTT
cdr3_aa: CASSLDAGRTGELFF
j_call: TRBJ2-2
v_call: TRBV7-2
clone_size: .
d_call: .

cdr3_nt: TGTGCCAGCAGCCCCGGGGGAAATGAGCAGTTCTTC
cdr3_aa: CASSPGGNEQFF
j_call: TRBJ2-1
v_call: TRBV5-5
clone_size: .
d_call: .

cdr3_nt: TGTGCCAGCAGCACAAGCGGGGGCATCTACGAGCAGTACTTC
cdr3_aa: CASSTSGGIYEQYF
j_call: TRBJ2-7
v_call: TRBV5-5
clone_size: .
d_call: TRBD2

cdr3_nt: TGTGCCAGCACCTGGGGGGGACCGAACACCGGGGAGTTGTTTTTT
cdr3_aa: CASTWGGPNTGELFF
j_call: TRBJ2-2
v_call: TRBV27
clone_size: .
d_call: TRBD2

cdr3_nt: TGTGCCAGCAGCGCGAAGGCTGGGGGGGGGACAGATACGCAGTATTTT
cdr3_aa: CASSAKAGGGTDTQYF
j_call: TRBJ2-3
v_call: TRBV6-4
clone_size: .
d_call: TRBD2

cdr3_nt: TGCGCCAGCCGCGGAGCGGGGGGGACCGGCGAGACCCAGTACTTC
cdr3_aa: CASRGAGGTGETQYF
j_call: TRBJ2-5
v_call: TRBV5-1
clone_size: .
d_call: TRBD2

cdr3_nt: TGTGCCAGCAGTAATGGACGGACATTGAACACTGAAGCTTTCTTT
cdr3_aa: CASSNGRTLNTEAFF
j_call: TRBJ1-1
v_call: TRBV6-5
clone_size: .
d_call: .